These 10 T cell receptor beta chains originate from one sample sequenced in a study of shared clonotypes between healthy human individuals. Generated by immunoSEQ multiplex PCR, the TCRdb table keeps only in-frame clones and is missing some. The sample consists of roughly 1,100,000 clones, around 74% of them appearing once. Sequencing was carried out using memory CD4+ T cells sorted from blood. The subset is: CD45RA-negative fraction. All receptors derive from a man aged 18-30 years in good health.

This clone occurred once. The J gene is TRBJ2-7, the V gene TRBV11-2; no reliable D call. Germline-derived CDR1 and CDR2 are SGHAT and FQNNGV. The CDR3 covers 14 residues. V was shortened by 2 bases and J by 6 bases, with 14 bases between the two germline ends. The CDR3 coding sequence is TGTGCCAGCAGCTTATCAAAGTCCTTTGGCGAGCAGTACTTC. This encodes CASSLSKSFGEQYF.

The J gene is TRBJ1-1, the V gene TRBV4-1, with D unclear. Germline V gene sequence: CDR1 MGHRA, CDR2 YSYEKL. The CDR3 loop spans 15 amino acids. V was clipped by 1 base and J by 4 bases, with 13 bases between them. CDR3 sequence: CASSQGMLSITEAFF. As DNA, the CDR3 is TGCGCCAGCAGCCAAGGAATGCTCTCGATCACTGAAGCTTTCTTT.

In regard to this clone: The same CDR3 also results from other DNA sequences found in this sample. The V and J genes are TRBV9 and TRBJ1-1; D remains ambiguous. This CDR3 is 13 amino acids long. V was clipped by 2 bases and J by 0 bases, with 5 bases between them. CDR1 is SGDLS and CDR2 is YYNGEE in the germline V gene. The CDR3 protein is CASSVEVNTEAFF. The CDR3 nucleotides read TGTGCCAGCAGCGTCGAGGTGAACACTGAAGCTTTCTTT.

The CDR3 DNA sequence: TGTGCCACCCGCCGGGGGGCCTCCCATGTTGAGGATACGCAGTATTTT. Its protein is CATRRGASHVEDTQYF. This sequence joins TRBV27 and TRBJ2-3; D perhaps matches TRBD2 (7 bases). The length of the CDR3 is 16 residues. Germline loops: CDR1 MNHEY, CDR2 SMNVEV (reference sequence). V dropped 10 bases and J dropped 6 bases, with 26 bases sitting between them.

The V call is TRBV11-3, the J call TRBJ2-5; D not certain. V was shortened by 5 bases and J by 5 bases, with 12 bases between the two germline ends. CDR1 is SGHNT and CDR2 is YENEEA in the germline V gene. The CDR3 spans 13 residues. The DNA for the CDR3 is TGTGCCAGCAGCCCCGGTCCAAAGGAGACCCAGTACTTC. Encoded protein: CASSPGPKETQYF. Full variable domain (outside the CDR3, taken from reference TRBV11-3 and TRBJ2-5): EAGVVQSPRYKIIEKKQPVAFWCNPISGHNTLYWYLQNLGQGPELLIRYENEEAVDDSQLPKDRFSAERLKGVDSTLKIQPAELGDSAVYLCASSPGPKETQYFGPGTRLLVL.

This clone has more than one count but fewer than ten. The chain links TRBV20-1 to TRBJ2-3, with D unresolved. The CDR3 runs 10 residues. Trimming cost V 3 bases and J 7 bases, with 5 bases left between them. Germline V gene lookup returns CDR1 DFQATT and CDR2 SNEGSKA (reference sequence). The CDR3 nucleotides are TGCAGTGCTAGCGAAAATACGCAGTATTTT. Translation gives CSASENTQYF.

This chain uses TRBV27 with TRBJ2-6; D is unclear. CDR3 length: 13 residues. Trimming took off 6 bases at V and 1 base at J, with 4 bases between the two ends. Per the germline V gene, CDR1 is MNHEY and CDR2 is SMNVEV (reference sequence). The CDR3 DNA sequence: TGTGCCAGCAGACAGTCTGGGGCCAACGTCCTGACTTTC. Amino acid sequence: CASRQSGANVLTF. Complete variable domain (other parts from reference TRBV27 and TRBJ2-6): EAQVTQNPRYLITVTGKKLTVTCSQNMNHEYMSWYRQDPGLGLRQIYYSMNVEVTDKGDVPEGYKVSRKEKRNFPLILESPSPNQTSLYFCASRQSGANVLTFGAGSRLTVL.

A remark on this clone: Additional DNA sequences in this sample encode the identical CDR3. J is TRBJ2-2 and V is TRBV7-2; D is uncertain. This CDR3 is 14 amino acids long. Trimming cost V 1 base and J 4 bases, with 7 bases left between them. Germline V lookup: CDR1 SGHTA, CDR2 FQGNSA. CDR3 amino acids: CASSLGRPTGELFF. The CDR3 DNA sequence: TGTGCCAGCAGCTTAGGGCGGCCCACCGGGGAGCTGTTTTTT.

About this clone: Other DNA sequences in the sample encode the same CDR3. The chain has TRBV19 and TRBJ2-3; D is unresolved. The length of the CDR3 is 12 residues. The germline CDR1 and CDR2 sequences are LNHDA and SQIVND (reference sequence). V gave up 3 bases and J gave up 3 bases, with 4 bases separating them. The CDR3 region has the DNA TGTGCCAGTAGTATCGGTACAGATACGCAGTATTTT. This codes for CASSIGTDTQYF.

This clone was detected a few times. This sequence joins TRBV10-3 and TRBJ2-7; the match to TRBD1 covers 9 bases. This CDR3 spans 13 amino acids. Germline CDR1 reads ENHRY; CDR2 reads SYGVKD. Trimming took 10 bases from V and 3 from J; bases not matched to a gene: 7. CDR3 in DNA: TGTGCCACCGGGACAGGGAGGGTCTACGAGCAGTACTTC. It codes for CATGTGRVYEQYF.